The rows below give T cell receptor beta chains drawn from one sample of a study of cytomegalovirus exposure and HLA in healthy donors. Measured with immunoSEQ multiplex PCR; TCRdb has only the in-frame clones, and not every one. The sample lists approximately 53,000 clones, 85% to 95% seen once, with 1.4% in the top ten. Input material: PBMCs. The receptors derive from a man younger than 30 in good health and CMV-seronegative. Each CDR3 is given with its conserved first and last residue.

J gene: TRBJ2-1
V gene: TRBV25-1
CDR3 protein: CASSESQGLIINEQFF

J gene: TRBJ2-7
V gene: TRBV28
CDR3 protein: CASRTGQAYEQYF

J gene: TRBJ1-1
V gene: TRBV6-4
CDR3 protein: CASSSDGNTEAFF

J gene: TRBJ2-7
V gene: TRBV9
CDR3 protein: CASSTITSGRAFDEQYF

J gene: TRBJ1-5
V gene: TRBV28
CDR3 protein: CASSLRRLNQPQHF

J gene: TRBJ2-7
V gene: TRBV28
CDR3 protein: CASSLSDRVNDEQYF

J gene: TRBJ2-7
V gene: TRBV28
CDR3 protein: CASSLLASGGGGEQYF

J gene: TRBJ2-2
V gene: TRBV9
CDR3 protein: CASSPSAGVNTGELFF

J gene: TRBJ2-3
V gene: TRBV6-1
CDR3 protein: CVTVMGQHTDTQYF

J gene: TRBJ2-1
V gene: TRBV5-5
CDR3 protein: CASSLLDRGTNEQFF

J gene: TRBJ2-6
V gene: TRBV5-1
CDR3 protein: CASSPFSGTGANVLTF

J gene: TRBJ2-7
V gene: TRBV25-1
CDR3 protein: CASSDGTRVNYEQYF

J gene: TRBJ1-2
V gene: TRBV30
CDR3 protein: CAWSALPPYGYTF

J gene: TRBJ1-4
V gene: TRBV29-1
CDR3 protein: CSGSGGSANEKLFF

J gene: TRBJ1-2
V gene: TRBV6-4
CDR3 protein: CASRQLSGTGPYGYTF

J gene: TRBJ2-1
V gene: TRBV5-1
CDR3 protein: CASSLAASSYNEQFF

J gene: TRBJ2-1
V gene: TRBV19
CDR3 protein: CASSIVRYNEQFF